Following are 11 T cell receptor beta chains from one sample sequenced in a study. TCRdb re-derived calls from the RT-PCR reads in MiXCR, one entry per CDR3 protein. The profile shows approximately 720,000 distinct CDR3 sequences, approximately 14% of them singletons. Sequencing was carried out using memory CD4+ T cells from blood. The receptor set was obtained from a female donor in good health, serving as a healthy control.

This clonotype was seen ten or more times. This chain uses TRBV6-1 with TRBJ1-1, with D maybe TRBD1 (5 bases). CDR1 is MNHNS, CDR2 SASEGT, per germline. Trimming left V 6 bases short and J 4 bases short, with 18 bases between. The CDR3 is 15 amino acids. CDR3 DNA: TGTGCCAGCAGCCGGGACGAGGCGGGACGCACTGAAGCTTTCTTT. It translates to CASSRDEAGRTEAFF.

This clonotype has more than one count but fewer than ten. The chain uses TRBV12-3 or TRBV12-4 and TRBJ1-4; no definite D call. The CDR3 sequence is 14 residues long. V lost 8 bases, J lost 0 bases, and 10 bases lay in between. CDR3 in DNA: TGTGCCAGCCGGGGTGTTGCAACTAATGAAAAACTGTTTTTT. Encoded protein: CASRGVATNEKLFF.

This clonotype was counted ten times or more. The CDR3 protein is CASSYTGRYYGYTF. Written as DNA, the CDR3 is TGTGCCAGCAGTTACACCGGCCGTTACTATGGCTACACCTTC. J is TRBJ1-2 and V is TRBV6-5; D is unresolved. Germline-derived CDR1 and CDR2 are MNHEY and SVGAGI. The ends were cut back, 2 bases at V and 3 bases at J, with 10 bases in the middle. The CDR3 runs 14 residues.

The rearrangement joins TRBV3-1 to TRBJ2-3; 8 bases agree with TRBD2. With 4 bases clipped from V and 3 bases from J, the junction kept 12 bases outside the gene matches. CDR1 and CDR2 from the germline V gene are LGHDT and YNNKEL (reference sequence). The CDR3 contains 17 residues. As DNA, the CDR3 is TGTGCCAGCAGCCCCGGTACCGAGCGGGGGTTTACAGATACGCAGTATTTT. It specifies CASSPGTERGFTDTQYF.

This clonotype was counted only a few times. The chain carries TRBV20-1 and TRBJ2-1; 8 nucleotides line up with TRBD2. The CDR3 runs 17 residues. Trimming cost V 6 bases and J 4 bases; bases outside gene matches: 17. Germline loops: CDR1 DFQATT, CDR2 SNEGSKA (reference sequence). The DNA for the CDR3 is TGCAGTGCCCAAAGCCAAGGGGGGGTAGCGGGGTACAATGAGCAGTTCTTC. Amino acid sequence: CSAQSQGGVAGYNEQFF.

Written as DNA, the CDR3 is TGTGCCAGCAGCTTAGCCGGACAGACGCAGTACTTC. This sequence encodes CASSLAGQTQYF. V usage is TRBV7-2 and J usage is TRBJ2-7; perhaps TRBD1 as D (6 bases). Deletions cut 0 bases from V and 9 bases from J, with 9 bases between. Germline V gene lookup returns CDR1 SGHTA and CDR2 FQGNSA. CDR3 length equals 12 residues.

J is TRBJ1-1 and V is TRBV10-3, with TRBD1 identical over 8 bases. With 0 bases clipped from V and 2 bases from J, the junction kept 8 bases outside the gene matches. This CDR3 region has 17 residues. Looked up from germline, CDR1 is ENHRY and CDR2 is SYGVKD. CDR3 bases: TGTGCCATCAGTGAGTCTCAGGGGGCCTTAAGCAACACTGAAGCTTTCTTT. It is translated as CAISESQGALSNTEAFF.

This clonotype was counted ten times or more. The chain recombines TRBV29-1 with TRBJ1-5; possibly TRBD1 for D (6 bases). V lost 4 bases and J 4 bases, leaving 17 bases between the germline ends. The length of the CDR3 is 15 residues. Germline V CDR1 and CDR2: SQVTM, ANQGSEA. The CDR3 DNA is TGCAGCGTTGTGGTTGCCCGGGGGGCGAATCAGCCCCAGCATTTT. It is translated as CSVVVARGANQPQHF.

This clonotype has ten or more counts. The chain couples TRBV28 to TRBJ1-5; D gene ambiguous. The V gene's germline CDR1 is MDHEN and CDR2 SYDVKM. This CDR3 contains 15 residues. Trimming stripped 2 bases from V and 4 bases from J, with 12 bases between. The DNA for the CDR3 is TGTGCCAGCAGTTTACGACCCGGCCCGAATCAGCCCCAGCATTTT. Translating gives CASSLRPGPNQPQHF.

The chain has TRBV11-2 and TRBJ2-1, with a weak D call TRBD2 (5 bases). Trimming removed 0 bases at V and 7 bases at J, with 13 bases between. The CDR3 is 15 amino acids. Looked up from germline, CDR1 is SGHAT and CDR2 is FQNNGV. CDR3 region: CASSLDSARGNEQFF. The CDR3 bases are TGTGCCAGCAGCTTAGATTCGGCTCGAGGGAATGAGCAGTTCTTC.

This clonotype was seen ten or more times. V is TRBV6-5 and J is TRBJ2-1; D assignment may be TRBD1 or TRBD2 (6 bases each). The CDR3 totals 16 residues. CDR1 and CDR2 (germline): MNHEY, SVGAGI. Trimming took off 4 bases at V and 7 bases at J, with 20 bases between the two ends. Written as DNA, the CDR3 is TGTGCCAGCAGTTCCGACTTCGCGGGACACGGGAATGAGCAGTTCTTC. It yields the protein CASSSDFAGHGNEQFF.